The 27 T cell receptor beta chains given below trace back to one sample, sequenced in a study of T-cell reconstitution after alpha-beta-depleted transplantation in children. Unique molecular identifiers were incorporated when the TCRbeta library was constructed. TCRdb itself ran the PCR reads through MiXCR, one entry per CDR3 protein. This table holds 800,000 to 1,000,000 distinct CDR3 sequences, about 31% found once. This sample comprised PBMCs, mostly from graft donor cells, obtained 360 days after TCRalphabeta/CD19-depleted stem cell transplant. These receptor sequences come from a boy in the first two years of life who had a stem cell transplant for SCID, so the T cells may come from the graft donor.

This clonotype was counted only a few times. V and J are TRBV7-2 and TRBJ1-1; 8 nucleotides agree with TRBD1. CDR1 and CDR2 (germline): SGHTA, FQGNSA. V shed 3 bases and J 0 bases; nucleotides not matched to a gene: 12. The CDR3 runs to 18 residues. The DNA of the CDR3 is TGTGCCAGCAGCTTCGCTTGGACAGGGCCAAAAATGAACACTGAAGCTTTCTTT. This translates into CASSFAWTGPKMNTEAFF.

V is TRBV5-1 and J is TRBJ2-7, with 7 bases fitting TRBD2. The CDR3 covers 15 residues. Trimming at V came to 4 bases and at J to 5 bases, leaving 12 bases not matched to a gene. Germline V gives CDR1 SGHRS, CDR2 YFSETQ. CDR3 region: CASSPRTGGTNEQYF. In DNA form, the CDR3 reads TGCGCCAGCAGCCCACGGACCGGGGGGACTAACGAGCAGTACTTC. The full variable domain, completed using reference TRBV5-1 and TRBJ2-7, is KAGVTQTPRYLIKTRGQQVTLSCSPISGHRSVSWYQQTPGQGLQFLFEYFSETQRNKGNFPGRFSGRQFSNSRSEMNVSTLELGDSALYLCASSPRTGGTNEQYFGPGTRLTVT.

The CDR3, as DNA: TGCAGCGTTGGGTACCCTGGCCCTGAAAAACTGTTTTTT. Encoded protein: CSVGYPGPEKLFF. The chain links TRBV29-1 to TRBJ1-4; D is ambiguous. The CDR3 contains 13 residues. V gave up 4 bases and J gave up 7 bases, with 13 bases separating them. Germline V gene sequence: CDR1 SQVTM, CDR2 ANQGSEA.

This clonotype has just a few counts. This chain links TRBV4-1 with TRBJ2-7, with 7 bases fitting TRBD1. V lost 3 bases to trimming and J lost 0 bases; unmatched junction nucleotides: 2. CDR1 is MGHRA and CDR2 is YSYEKL in the germline V gene. The CDR3 covers 14 residues. The CDR3 sequence: CASSQGTASYEQYF. The DNA of the CDR3 is TGCGCCAGCAGCCAGGGGACAGCCTCCTACGAGCAGTACTTC.

The chain couples TRBV29-1 to TRBJ2-2, with 7 bases lining up with TRBD2. Trimming cost V 4 bases and J 3 bases; bases outside gene matches: 2. Germline CDR1 and CDR2: SQVTM and ANQGSEA. CDR3 length: 13 amino acids. CDR3 sequence: CSVGAGDTGELFF. The DNA of the CDR3 is TGCAGCGTTGGGGCGGGAGACACCGGGGAGCTGTTTTTT.

The chain is built from TRBV11-1 and TRBJ2-6; TRBD1 matches at 7 bases. The CDR3 is 17 residues long. CDR1 is SGHAT, CDR2 FQDESV, per germline (reference sequence). The V gene end was trimmed by 5 bases and the J gene end by 0 bases; junction bases not matched to a gene: 7. In DNA form, the CDR3 reads TGTGCCAGCAGCACTCCGGGACAGTACTCTGGGGCCAACGTCCTGACTTTC. It encodes CASSTPGQYSGANVLTF. Supplemented by reference TRBV11-1 and TRBJ2-6, the full variable domain reads EAEVAQSPRYKITEKSQAVAFWCDPISGHATLYWYRQILGQGPELLVQFQDESVVDDSQLPKDRFSAERLKGVDSTLKIQPAELGDSAMYLCASSTPGQYSGANVLTFGAGSRLTVL.

V gene TRBV12-5 combines with J gene TRBJ2-1, with D tentatively TRBD1 (5 bases). Germline V lookup: CDR1 LGHNT, CDR2 FRNRAP. V lost 6 bases and J 4 bases, leaving 10 bases between the germline ends. The CDR3 covers 13 residues. The CDR3, as DNA: TGTGCTAGTGGACCTACAGGATACAATGAGCAGTTCTTC. It encodes CASGPTGYNEQFF.

The rearrangement links TRBV12-3 or TRBV12-4 to TRBJ1-2; D remains ambiguous. The germline V and J ends were trimmed by 3 bases and 4 bases, with 15 bases remaining between them. The CDR3 is 15 amino acids. As DNA, the CDR3 is TGTGCCAGCAGTTTTAAGTCAGACGCGCGCTATGGCTACACCTTC. Translation gives CASSFKSDARYGYTF.

This clonotype appeared a few times. V gene TRBV20-1 combines with J gene TRBJ2-1; D call uncertain. Trimming pared 3 bases from V and 9 bases from J, leaving 9 bases between. This CDR3 has 11 residues. CDR1 is DFQATT and CDR2 is SNEGSKA in the germline V gene (reference sequence). In DNA form, the CDR3 reads TGCAGTGCTAGTGCCCGTAGTGAGCAGTTCTTC. The encoded protein is CSASARSEQFF.

The chain couples TRBV6-2 or TRBV6-3 to TRBJ2-7; 7 bases are a match to TRBD2. Germline V gene data show CDR1 as MNHEY and CDR2 as SVGEGT. Losses at the gene ends were 5 bases for V and 0 bases for J; bases not matched to a gene: 4. The CDR3 is 14 residues long. The CDR3 coding sequence is TGTGCCAGCAGTAAAACTAGCGTCTCCTACGAGCAGTACTTC. Translated: CASSKTSVSYEQYF.

V is TRBV12-3 or TRBV12-4 and J is TRBJ1-1; D remains ambiguous. Trimming removed 6 bases at V and 10 bases at J, with 18 bases between. The CDR3 has 13 amino acids. CDR3 sequence (DNA): TGTGCCAGCAGACCCGAGCCCCAACCTGGAGCTTTCTTT. Amino acid sequence: CASRPEPQPGAFF.

The CDR3 protein is CSVEDGPKETQYF. Written as DNA, the CDR3 is TGCAGCGTTGAAGATGGCCCGAAAGAGACCCAGTACTTC. V usage is TRBV29-1 and J usage is TRBJ2-5; D ambiguous. CDR3 length equals 13 residues. Germline values: CDR1 SQVTM, CDR2 ANQGSEA. V lost 0 bases to trimming and J lost 3 bases, with 8 bases between them.

In this sample, this clonotype turned up a few times. The chain joins TRBV28 to TRBJ2-5; unclear D gene. V was shortened by 5 bases and J by 5 bases, with 9 bases between the two germline ends. This CDR3 spans 12 amino acids. Germline V gene lookup returns CDR1 MDHEN and CDR2 SYDVKM. DNA for the CDR3: TGTGCCAGCAGTAACGACGGTGAGACCCAGTACTTC. This encodes CASSNDGETQYF.

This chain links TRBV5-1 with TRBJ2-5; 10 bases match TRBD2. In germline, CDR1 is SGHRS, CDR2 YFSETQ. The J segment lost 1 base and the V segment lost 5 bases, leaving 5 bases of the junction unmatched. This CDR3 has 15 residues. CDR3 DNA: TGCGCCAGCAGTCATAGCGGGGGGATCCAAGAGACCCAGTACTTC. The encoded protein is CASSHSGGIQETQYF.

The V gene is TRBV5-1, the J gene TRBJ1-2; 8 nucleotides align to TRBD1. CDR1 and CDR2 (germline): SGHRS, YFSETQ. The CDR3 length is 15 residues. V shed 3 bases and J 4 bases; nucleotides not matched to a gene: 8. The CDR3 region has the DNA TGCGCCAGCAGCTCAGGACAGGGAAGGGGCTATGGCTACACCTTC. This encodes CASSSGQGRGYGYTF.

This sequence joins TRBV9 and TRBJ1-3; TRBD1 matches at 7 bases. This CDR3 spans 16 amino acids. Germline values: CDR1 SGDLS, CDR2 YYNGEE. Losses at the gene ends were 0 bases for V and 0 bases for J; bases not matched to a gene: 3. In DNA form, the CDR3 reads TGTGCCAGCAGCGTAGTATCAGGGGGCTCTGGAAACACCATATATTTT. It codes for CASSVVSGGSGNTIYF.

The chain recombines TRBV9 with TRBJ1-1, with D possibly TRBD1 on 6 matching bases. Deletions cut 0 bases from V and 1 base from J, with 16 bases between. CDR3 length: 17 residues. Germline values: CDR1 SGDLS, CDR2 YYNGEE. CDR3 nucleotide sequence: TGTGCCAGCAGCGTAGTGGTAACAGGGTGGAGGAACACTGAAGCTTTCTTT. It is translated as CASSVVVTGWRNTEAFF.

This clonotype turned up a few times. V is TRBV3-1 and J is TRBJ2-3; 9 nucleotides agree with TRBD2. The ends lost 1 base at V and 5 bases at J; junction bases unmatched: 10. Germline CDR1 and CDR2: LGHDT and YNNKEL (reference sequence). CDR3 length: 17 residues. CDR3 region: CASSQGGAGGEVDTQYF. The CDR3 DNA sequence: TGTGCCAGCAGCCAAGGAGGAGCGGGGGGCGAGGTAGATACGCAGTATTTT.

The rearrangement links TRBV24-1 to TRBJ2-2; 8 bases are a match to TRBD2. The CDR3 totals 13 residues. J was trimmed by 7 bases and V by 5 bases; bases with no gene match: 2. The germline V gene has CDR1 KGHDR and CDR2 SFDVKD. CDR3 DNA sequence: TGTGCCACCAGTGCGGGGGGGCACGGGGAGCTGTTTTTT. Encoded protein: CATSAGGHGELFF.

The rearrangement links TRBV6-1 to TRBJ1-4; 7 bases match TRBD1. Trimming took 6 bases from V and 4 from J; bases not matched to a gene: 8. CDR1 and CDR2 (germline): MNHNS, SASEGT. The CDR3 totals 15 residues. The CDR3 is CASRKRTGGNEKLFF. The CDR3 nucleotides read TGTGCCAGCAGGAAGAGGACAGGCGGTAATGAAAAACTGTTTTTT.

The chain joins TRBV4-1 to TRBJ2-2; TRBD2 matches 7 bases. Germline V lookup: CDR1 MGHRA, CDR2 YSYEKL. Trimming at V came to 3 bases and at J to 0 bases, leaving 13 bases not matched to a gene. The CDR3 length is 19 residues. CDR3 loop: CASSHHPGGVYANTGELFF. As DNA, the CDR3 is TGCGCCAGCAGCCACCACCCGGGGGGAGTCTACGCGAACACCGGGGAGCTGTTTTTT.

This clonotype was found a few times. The rearrangement joins TRBV7-9 to TRBJ2-2; D ambiguous. The germline CDR1 and CDR2 sequences are SEHNR and FQNEAQ (reference sequence). The CDR3 extends over 13 amino acids. V gave up 1 base and J gave up 9 bases, with 9 bases separating them. The CDR3 loop reads CASSLGILRELFF. As DNA, the CDR3 is TGTGCCAGCAGCTTAGGCATTCTTCGGGAGCTGTTTTTT.

The chain links TRBV5-1 to TRBJ1-5; 8 bases fit TRBD1. The CDR3 is made up of 15 amino acids. Germline trimming cut 4 bases from V and 1 base from J; bases unmatched to any gene: 4. The germline V gene has CDR1 SGHRS and CDR2 YFSETQ. CDR3 in DNA: TGCGCCAGCAGCCAAACAGGGGGAAGCAATCAGCCCCAGCATTTT. Amino acid sequence: CASSQTGGSNQPQHF.

Only a few counts were recorded for this clonotype. This chain joins TRBV4-1 and TRBJ2-7, with D tentatively TRBD1 or TRBD2 (5 bases each). The CDR3 runs 15 residues. Looked up from germline, CDR1 is MGHRA and CDR2 is YSYEKL. V was trimmed by 3 bases and J by 3 bases, leaving 15 bases between them. As DNA, the CDR3 is TGCGCCAGCAGCCAGGACGACGGGGCTTTCTACGAGCAGTACTTC. Amino acid sequence: CASSQDDGAFYEQYF.

The V and J genes are TRBV15 and TRBJ2-7; 9 bases agree with TRBD1. Germline assignment: CDR1 LNHNV and CDR2 YYDKDF (reference sequence). V lost 3 bases to trimming and J lost 3 bases; unmatched junction nucleotides: 9. This CDR3 is 16 amino acids long. The DNA of the CDR3 is TGTGCCACCAGCAGTATACAGGGGGCTAAGAACTACGAGCAGTACTTC. This sequence encodes CATSSIQGAKNYEQYF. The full variable domain, in which reference TRBV15 and TRBJ2-7 provide the parts outside the CDR3, is DAMVIQNPRYQVTQFGKPVTLSCSQTLNHNVMYWYQQKSSQAPKLLFHYYDKDFNNEADTPDNFQSRRPNTSFCFLDIRSPGLGDTAMYLCATSSIQGAKNYEQYFGPGTRLTVT.

The J gene is TRBJ2-2, the V gene TRBV7-9; TRBD2 is a possible D gene (6 bases). The CDR3 covers 16 residues. Germline loops: CDR1 SEHNR, CDR2 FQNEAQ (reference sequence). V dropped 3 bases and J dropped 1 base, with 12 bases sitting between them. CDR3 loop: CASSFEGLLNTGELFF. In nucleotides, the CDR3 is TGTGCCAGCAGCTTCGAGGGACTCCTGAACACCGGGGAGCTGTTTTTT.

The chain is built from TRBV12-3 or TRBV12-4 and TRBJ2-1; 12 nucleotides line up with TRBD2. This CDR3 region has 15 residues. The V and J ends lost 5 bases and 9 bases, in that order; junction bases with no gene match: 8. CDR3 protein: CASSPLAGGRSEQFF. The CDR3, as DNA: TGTGCCAGCAGTCCGCTAGCGGGGGGGCGAAGTGAGCAGTTCTTC.